Listed here are 26 T cell receptor beta chains from one sample, sequenced in a study of shared clonotypes between healthy human individuals. The data were produced by immunoSEQ multiplex PCR, yet TCRdb's version contains in-frame clones alone and is incomplete. In the table there are about 180,000 clones, roughly 91% of which are singletons. Sample: naive CD4+ T cells sorted from blood. Sample subset: CD45RA+ positively selected. All receptors come from a young woman in good health.

About this clone: This same CDR3 is encoded by further DNA sequences in the sample. This chain connects TRBV5-1 to TRBJ2-7; 10 bases are shared with TRBD1. The CDR3 has 15 residues. J gave up 4 bases and V 4 bases, and 8 bases lay outside the gene matches. Germline V gives CDR1 SGHRS, CDR2 YFSETQ. DNA for the CDR3: TGCGCCAGCAGCCGTGGGACAGGGGTTTCTTACGAGCAGTACTTC. Protein: CASSRGTGVSYEQYF.

The chain couples TRBV15 to TRBJ2-1; TRBD2 agrees at 8 bases. The germline V gene has CDR1 LNHNV and CDR2 YYDKDF (reference sequence). The CDR3 has 15 amino acids. V was pared by 0 bases and J by 2 bases, with 0 bases of the junction left unmatched. This CDR3 is CATSREAGAYNEQFF. The CDR3 region has the DNA TGTGCCACCAGCAGAGAAGCGGGGGCCTACAATGAGCAGTTCTTC.

The chain uses TRBV28 and TRBJ2-7, with TRBD1 identical over 7 bases. V lost 5 bases, J lost 2 bases, and 9 bases stayed unmatched. The CDR3 is 15 residues long. The germline CDR1 and CDR2 sequences are MDHEN and SYDVKM. CDR3 sequence: CASSLPGQVTYEQYF. Here the CDR3 DNA reads TGTGCCAGCAGTCTGCCCGGACAGGTGACCTACGAGCAGTACTTC.

The J gene is TRBJ2-3, the V gene TRBV5-1; D gene ambiguous. V was clipped by 4 bases and J by 0 bases, with 9 bases between them. This CDR3 is 14 amino acids long. CDR1 is SGHRS and CDR2 is YFSETQ in the germline V gene. In DNA, the CDR3 is TGCGCCAGCAGCCTGAGCGACAGCACAGATACGCAGTATTTT. Translated, it gives CASSLSDSTDTQYF. Full variable domain (missing parts from reference TRBV5-1 and TRBJ2-3): KAGVTQTPRYLIKTRGQQVTLSCSPISGHRSVSWYQQTPGQGLQFLFEYFSETQRNKGNFPGRFSGRQFSNSRSEMNVSTLELGDSALYLCASSLSDSTDTQYFGPGTRLTVL.

The chain combines TRBV6-6 with TRBJ1-1; 7 bases match TRBD1. The CDR3 is 14 residues long. Trimming took 5 bases from V and 1 from J; bases not matched to a gene: 4. CDR1 is MNHNY and CDR2 is SVGAGI in the germline V gene (reference sequence). In nucleotides, the CDR3 is TGTGCCAGCAGTGCCGGGACAGAGAACACTGAAGCTTTCTTT. This encodes CASSAGTENTEAFF.

This clone was seen only once. This chain links TRBV18 with TRBJ2-5; 7 nucleotides align to TRBD2. The CDR3 length is 14 residues. With V trimmed by 4 bases and J by 5 bases, 7 bases remained unmatched. CDR1 is KGHSH and CDR2 is LQKENI in the germline V gene. CDR3 loop: CASSRLRETETQYF. In nucleotides, the CDR3 is TGTGCCAGCTCACGTTTGCGGGAGACGGAGACCCAGTACTTC.

V is TRBV7-6 and J is TRBJ2-1, with D perhaps matching TRBD1 or TRBD2 (5 bases each). Per the germline V gene, CDR1 is SGHVS and CDR2 is FNYEAQ. There are 15 residues in the CDR3. Trimming took off 0 bases at V and 6 bases at J, with 12 bases between the two ends. The CDR3 region is CASSLAGRGANEQFF. For the CDR3, the DNA is TGTGCCAGCAGCTTAGCGGGCCGAGGGGCCAATGAGCAGTTCTTC.

The count of this clone is one. The genes are TRBV4-1 and TRBJ1-5; no firm D call. The CDR3 consists of 14 residues. Trimming took 8 bases from V and 2 from J, leaving 13 bases between them. Germline V gene lookup returns CDR1 MGHRA and CDR2 YSYEKL. The CDR3 is CASSRGVGNQPQHF. The CDR3 DNA is TGCGCCAGCTCCCGGGGAGTTGGCAATCAGCCCCAGCATTTT.

The chain recombines TRBV28 with TRBJ2-2; D is unclear. The CDR3 length is 16 residues. The germline V and J ends were trimmed by 2 bases and 6 bases, with 16 bases remaining between them. Germline V gene sequence: CDR1 MDHEN, CDR2 SYDVKM. The CDR3 loop is CASSLNGAVLSGELFF. The CDR3 DNA reads TGTGCCAGCAGTTTAAATGGTGCGGTGTTATCCGGGGAGCTGTTTTTT.

The rearrangement uses TRBV27 and TRBJ2-7; TRBD1 matches at 9 bases. The CDR3 is 14 amino acids. Losses at the gene ends were 6 bases for V and 6 bases for J; bases not matched to a gene: 9. Germline assignment: CDR1 MNHEY and CDR2 SMNVEV (reference sequence). CDR3 amino acids: CASSHGQGLGEQYF. The CDR3 DNA reads as TGTGCCAGCAGCCACGGACAGGGGTTAGGCGAGCAGTACTTC.

The chain uses TRBV5-4 and TRBJ2-1; TRBD1 aligns across 7 bases. The CDR3 totals 16 residues. CDR1 is SGHNT, CDR2 YYREEE, per germline (reference sequence). J gave up 8 bases and V 2 bases, and 13 bases lay outside the gene matches. CDR3 loop: CASSFGSGLRGYEQFF. The CDR3 coding sequence is TGTGCCAGCAGCTTCGGTTCTGGCCTCAGGGGGTATGAGCAGTTCTTC.

The chain combines TRBV25-1 with TRBJ1-6; D gene ambiguous. This CDR3 spans 15 amino acids. Trimming left V 3 bases short and J 5 bases short, with 11 bases between. Germline values: CDR1 MGHDK, CDR2 SYGVNS. CDR3 in amino acids: CASSDWKQNNSPLHF. DNA of the CDR3: TGTGCCAGCAGTGATTGGAAACAGAATAATTCACCCCTCCACTTT.

This rearrangement joins TRBV4-1 to TRBJ2-7, with 11 nucleotides matching TRBD1. Germline CDR1 reads MGHRA; CDR2 reads YSYEKL. V trimming: 6 bases; J trimming: 6 bases; junction bases outside the gene matches: 10. CDR3 size: 15 residues. The CDR3 region is CASSLPGTGGREQYF. In DNA, the CDR3 is TGCGCCAGCAGTCTACCCGGGACAGGGGGGCGCGAGCAGTACTTC.

The chain is built from TRBV28 and TRBJ2-7; the D gene is possibly TRBD1 (6 bases). Germline loops: CDR1 MDHEN, CDR2 SYDVKM. Trimming stripped 6 bases from V and 2 bases from J, with 17 bases between. This CDR3 is 15 amino acids long. The CDR3 coding sequence is TGTGCCAGCAGGCCCCCCGGGACAATAGCCTACGAGCAGTACTTC. This translates into CASRPPGTIAYEQYF.

This sequence joins TRBV2 and TRBJ1-3, with D perhaps TRBD1 (5 bases). Germline CDR1 and CDR2: SNHLY and FYNNEI. V was shortened by 1 base and J by 2 bases, with 6 bases between the two germline ends. This CDR3 is built from 14 residues. The CDR3 coding sequence is TGTGCCAGCAGTGAAGGGGGGACTGGAAACACCATATATTTT. It yields the protein CASSEGGTGNTIYF.

This sequence joins TRBV28 and TRBJ1-2; possible D gene TRBD1, 5 bases. The CDR3 covers 12 residues. V was pared by 6 bases and J by 4 bases, with 9 bases between. Germline CDR1 MDHEN, CDR2 SYDVKM. This CDR3 reads CASSQGVYGYTF. Here the CDR3 DNA reads TGTGCCAGCAGCCAGGGAGTCTATGGCTACACCTTC.

The chain joins TRBV27 to TRBJ1-1; 7 positions match TRBD1. J was trimmed by 4 bases and V by 5 bases; bases with no gene match: 7. The CDR3 has 14 amino acids. In germline, CDR1 is MNHEY, CDR2 SMNVEV (reference sequence). The DNA for the CDR3 is TGTGCCAGCAGTGCTATCCGGGACAGCACTGAAGCTTTCTTT. Protein product: CASSAIRDSTEAFF.

The chain links TRBV27 to TRBJ1-2; D is uncertain. The CDR3 has 15 amino acids. Looked up from germline, CDR1 is MNHEY and CDR2 is SMNVEV (reference sequence). Trimming cost V 5 bases and J 7 bases, with 20 bases left between them. CDR3 residues: CASSQNGVGFGGYTF. CDR3 sequence (DNA): TGTGCCAGCAGTCAAAACGGGGTGGGGTTCGGTGGCTACACCTTC.

J is TRBJ2-5 and V is TRBV5-1; 8 bases fit TRBD2. The J call may be in error: the DNA end matches TRBJ2-7 better. The germline V gene has CDR1 SGHRS and CDR2 YFSETQ. The CDR3 is made up of 13 amino acids. CDR3: CASSAGGYYEQYF. CDR3 nucleotide sequence: TGCGCCAGCAGCGCGGGAGGCTACTACGAGCAGTACTTC.

V is TRBV5-6 and J is TRBJ1-2; D gene ambiguous. Between the trimmed V and J ends, which lost 1 base and 6 bases, there was a span of 7 bases. The germline V gene encodes CDR1 SGHDT and CDR2 YYEEEE. This CDR3 contains 12 residues. CDR3 coding DNA: TGTGCCAGCAGCTTGCTGGGTAATGGCTACACCTTC. As protein: CASSLLGNGYTF.

The V call is TRBV19, the J call TRBJ1-5, with unresolved D. Germline values: CDR1 LNHDA, CDR2 SQIVND (reference sequence). The CDR3 has 14 residues. V gave up 7 bases and J gave up 0 bases, with 10 bases separating them. The CDR3, as DNA: TGTGCCAGTACCCCGACTGTTAGCAATCAGCCCCAGCATTTT. Translated, it gives CASTPTVSNQPQHF.

Worth noting for this clone: Germline is not matched at one junction end, which may reflect a read error. The chain is built from TRBV6-5 and TRBJ2-7; 9 bases map to TRBD1. This CDR3 has 15 residues. Per germline, CDR1 MNHEY and CDR2 SVGAGI. In DNA form, the CDR3 reads TGTGCCAGCAGCAACAGGGGGCCCCCCTCCAACGAGCAGTACTTC. This gives the protein CASSNRGPPSNEQYF.

This rearrangement joins TRBV28 to TRBJ2-5, with no clear D. The J call could be wrong; TRBJ2-7 is a better fit for the DNA end. Germline V lookup: CDR1 MDHEN, CDR2 SYDVKM. CDR3 size: 11 residues. The DNA for the CDR3 is TGTGCCAGCAGTTTATTCTACGAGCAGTACTTC. This encodes CASSLFYEQYF.

A single count supports this clone. This rearrangement joins TRBV25-1 to TRBJ2-5; a weak D match, TRBD1 (5 bases). The CDR3 runs to 14 residues. Deletions cut 2 bases from V and 5 bases from J, with 12 bases between. Germline V gene data show CDR1 as MGHDK and CDR2 as SYGVNS. The CDR3 DNA sequence: TGTGCCAGCAGTGAAGTGACAGCTGGCGAGACCCAGTACTTC. Translated, it gives CASSEVTAGETQYF.

V and J are TRBV19 and TRBJ2-7; perhaps D is TRBD1 or TRBD2 (5 bases each). This CDR3 is 16 amino acids long. Germline assignment: CDR1 LNHDA and CDR2 SQIVND (reference sequence). V was shortened by 7 bases and J by 1 base, with 20 bases between the two germline ends. The CDR3, as DNA: TGTGCCAGTATGAAAGTATCTGGGGGTTCGTCCTACGAGCAGTACTTC. Its protein product is CASMKVSGGSSYEQYF.

The V gene is TRBV30, the J gene TRBJ2-7, with D tentatively TRBD1 (5 bases). The V gene lost 3 bases and the J gene lost 5 bases, with 8 bases spanning the gap. Germline CDR1 reads GTSNPN; CDR2 reads SVGIG (reference sequence). This CDR3 is 11 amino acids long. DNA for the CDR3: TGTGCCTGGAGCGTGGGGCACGAGCAGTACTTC. Translating gives CAWSVGHEQYF.